The next 31 T cell receptor beta chains were all read from a single sample in a study of T cells in Graves' hyperthyroidism and ophthalmopathy. TCR beta CDR3 region amplification was performed from RNA transcripts. HTBI primers were employed in a first-round RT-PCR of the TCR CDR3. TCRdb analysed the multiplex PCR reads with MiXCR anew, one entry per CDR3 protein. The sample shows a few hundred thousand distinct CDR3 sequences, 15% to 19% of them seen only once. The sequencing sample was made of blood. These receptor sequences come from a woman under 30 with Graves' hyperthyroidism that later progressed to Graves' ophthalmopathy.

Of note for this clonotype: Since a much larger clone is just one base distant, this may be a read error. The rearrangement uses TRBV18 and TRBJ1-2; possible D gene TRBD1, 5 bases. Deletions cut 8 bases from V and 3 bases from J, with 16 bases between. The CDR3 totals 14 residues. Germline-derived CDR1 and CDR2 are KGHSH and LQKENI. CDR3 loop: CASSEARDDYGYTF. The CDR3 DNA reads as TGTGCCAGCAGTGAAGCCAGGGATGACTATGGCTACACCTTC.

In its sample, this clonotype was seen many times. The J gene is TRBJ2-3, the V gene TRBV2; a weak D match, TRBD1 (6 bases). This CDR3 region has 16 residues. V lost 2 bases and J lost 4, with 16 bases in between. Germline V lookup: CDR1 SNHLY, CDR2 FYNNEI. The CDR3 coding sequence is TGTGCCAGCAGTGAACCGGCGACAGGCTGGGCAGATACGCAGTATTTT. Protein: CASSEPATGWADTQYF.

There are a few counts of this clonotype. V gene TRBV6-1 combines with J gene TRBJ2-7; the D call may be TRBD1 or TRBD2 (6 bases each). V was cut by 6 bases and J by 7 bases, with 16 bases left in between. The CDR3 consists of 13 residues. Germline CDR1 MNHNS, CDR2 SASEGT. This CDR3 is CASREPWGAEQYF. The DNA of the CDR3 is TGTGCCAGCAGGGAACCCTGGGGGGCAGAGCAGTACTTC.

Many counts were recorded for this clonotype. V gene TRBV6-2 or TRBV6-3 combines with J gene TRBJ2-4; TRBD1 agrees at 10 bases. The CDR3 totals 17 residues. Per the germline V gene, CDR1 is MNHEY and CDR2 is SVGEGT. J gave up 0 bases and V 7 bases, and 9 bases lay outside the gene matches. The CDR3 loop reads CASKGQGTALAKNIQYF. The CDR3 DNA sequence: TGTGCCAGCAAGGGACAGGGGACGGCTCTAGCCAAAAACATTCAGTACTTC.

V usage is TRBV7-9 and J usage is TRBJ2-2, with D perhaps matching TRBD2 (5 bases). Germline assignment: CDR1 SEHNR and CDR2 FQNEAQ (reference sequence). Trimming left V 2 bases short and J 6 bases short, with 19 bases between. CDR3 length: 17 amino acids. For the CDR3, the DNA is TGTGCCAGCAGCTTATCCCGACTGTTAGGGAGCGCCGGGGAGCTGTTTTTT. It codes for CASSLSRLLGSAGELFF.

This clonotype turned up a few times. The chain joins TRBV20-1 to TRBJ1-6; D gene ambiguous. CDR3 length: 13 amino acids. Germline V gene lookup returns CDR1 DFQATT and CDR2 SNEGSKA (reference sequence). With 1 base removed from V and 14 bases from J, the gap between germline ends came to 15 bases. The CDR3 region is CSARAQPRESLHF. CDR3 coding DNA: TGCAGTGCTAGAGCCCAGCCTAGGGAATCCCTCCACTTT.

The rearrangement uses TRBV20-1 and TRBJ1-2, with 7 positions matching TRBD1. The germline CDR1 and CDR2 sequences are DFQATT and SNEGSKA (reference sequence). CDR3 length: 14 residues. V shed 0 bases and J 11 bases; nucleotides not matched to a gene: 12. The CDR3: CSARDLGSTGVYTF. In DNA form, the CDR3 reads TGCAGTGCTAGAGATCTGGGATCCACAGGGGTGTACACCTTC.

Here the CDR3 reads CASSQHADTQYF. CDR3 bases: TGTGCCAGCAGCCAACATGCGGATACGCAGTATTTT. The genes are TRBV7-2 and TRBJ2-3; no clear D gene. The CDR3 length is 12 residues. The V gene lost 5 bases and the J gene lost 6 bases, with 9 bases spanning the gap. Looked up from germline, CDR1 is SGHTA and CDR2 is FQGNSA.

This clonotype was detected ten times or more. This chain joins TRBV20-1 and TRBJ2-5, with 8 positions matching TRBD2. V was clipped by 3 bases and J by 2 bases; unmatched bases: 2. CDR1 is DFQATT, CDR2 SNEGSKA, per germline (reference sequence). The CDR3 has 13 amino acids. This chain's CDR3 is CSASRGGQETQYF. In nucleotides, the CDR3 is TGCAGTGCTAGCCGGGGGGGACAAGAGACCCAGTACTTC.

This clonotype was seen only once. The chain employs TRBV6-9 and TRBJ2-1, with 7 bases that match TRBD1. J lost 11 bases, V lost 5 bases, and 9 bases had no gene match. The CDR3 is 13 amino acids. Germline CDR1 MNHGY, CDR2 SVAAGI. The CDR3 protein is CASSDHSGQQQFF. The CDR3 coding sequence is TGTGCCAGCAGTGACCATTCGGGACAGCAGCAGTTCTTC.

This clonotype appeared many times. The chain is built from TRBV6-5 and TRBJ1-2, with D uncertain. The CDR3 runs to 13 residues. CDR1 and CDR2 (germline): MNHEY, SVGAGI. Trimming cost V 2 bases and J 6 bases, with 10 bases left between them. CDR3 residues: CASSYRPLDGYTF. CDR3 DNA: TGTGCCAGCAGTTACAGGCCACTAGATGGCTACACCTTC.

This clonotype has ten or more counts. V is TRBV7-8 and J is TRBJ2-1, with 7 bases matching TRBD2. The CDR3 has 23 amino acids. CDR1 and CDR2 from the germline V gene are SGHVS and FQNEAQ. Trimming at V came to 0 bases and at J to 8 bases, leaving 31 bases not matched to a gene. The CDR3 here is CASSLAPLGRRPHVLAARDEQFF. CDR3 DNA sequence: TGTGCCAGCAGCTTAGCCCCGCTCGGGAGGCGCCCCCATGTCTTGGCCGCCAGAGATGAGCAGTTCTTC.

Only a few counts were recorded for this clonotype. The CDR3 here is CASSHMAGGRTGELFF. The CDR3 nucleotides are TGTGCCAGCAGCCATATGGCGGGAGGTCGGACCGGGGAGCTGTTTTTT. V and J are TRBV3-1 and TRBJ2-2; 8 bases are shared with TRBD2. The germline V gene has CDR1 LGHDT and CDR2 YNNKEL (reference sequence). The CDR3 loop spans 16 amino acids. V gave up 3 bases and J gave up 5 bases; unmatched junction bases: 8. The whole variable domain, filled in from reference TRBV3-1 and TRBJ2-2, reads DTAVSQTPKYLVTQMGNDKSIKCEQNLGHDTMYWYKQDSKKFLKIMFSYNNKELIINETVPNRFSPKSPDKAHLNLHINSLELGDSAVYFCASSHMAGGRTGELFFGEGSRLTVL.

The sample holds many counts of this clonotype. The chain recombines TRBV6-5 with TRBJ1-2; maybe TRBD1 (5 bases). Trimming pared 3 bases from V and 4 bases from J, leaving 15 bases between. Germline V gene lookup returns CDR1 MNHEY and CDR2 SVGAGI. The CDR3 covers 15 residues. Here the CDR3 reads CASSYNGRAAYGYTF. DNA for the CDR3: TGTGCCAGCAGTTATAACGGCAGGGCGGCCTATGGCTACACCTTC.

The rearrangement joins TRBV6-1 to TRBJ2-1, with D maybe TRBD1 (5 bases). Trimming cost V 5 bases and J 10 bases, with 15 bases left between them. Germline assignment: CDR1 MNHNS and CDR2 SASEGT. This CDR3 is 13 amino acids long. Written as DNA, the CDR3 is TGTGCCAGCAGTCGTGACGACAGCCGGGAGCAGTTCTTC. This encodes CASSRDDSREQFF.

This clonotype was seen many times. V is TRBV5-5 and J is TRBJ1-3; 8 positions agree with TRBD1. The CDR3 consists of 15 residues. V was pared by 4 bases and J by 4 bases, with 7 bases of the junction left unmatched. Germline V lookup: CDR1 SGHKS, CDR2 YYEKEE (reference sequence). The CDR3 DNA reads as TGTGCCAGCAGCACGGACAGGGCATCGGGAAACACCATATATTTT. Amino acids: CASSTDRASGNTIYF.

The J gene is TRBJ2-2, the V gene TRBV9; D is possibly TRBD2 (5 bases). Trimming shortened V by 0 bases and J by 2 bases, and 8 bases separated the two germline ends. From germline, CDR1 is SGDLS and CDR2 YYNGEE. The CDR3 has 15 residues. Written as DNA, the CDR3 is TGTGCCAGCAGCGTAGGGCTAGCTAACACCGGGGAGCTGTTTTTT. Translated, it gives CASSVGLANTGELFF.

This clonotype was counted at least ten times. The chain recombines TRBV29-1 with TRBJ2-7; 9 bases are a match to TRBD2. Germline V gene lookup returns CDR1 SQVTM and CDR2 ANQGSEA. Trimming took 1 base from V and 3 from J; bases not matched to a gene: 10. This CDR3 comprises 16 residues. The CDR3 sequence: CSVEGWGSGSVYEQYF. In nucleotides, the CDR3 is TGCAGCGTTGAAGGCTGGGGTAGCGGGAGTGTCTACGAGCAGTACTTC.

As concerns this clonotype: A much bigger clone sits one base away, suggesting this may be a read error. CDR3 residues: CASSLAGRVNSRLHF. The CDR3 DNA reads TGTGCCAGCAGCTTAGCTGGCAGGGTTAATTCACGCCTCCACTTT. This sequence joins TRBV7-2 and TRBJ1-6, with D possibly matching TRBD1 (5 bases). The CDR3 sequence is 15 residues long. Per germline, CDR1 SGHTA and CDR2 FQGNSA.

The sample holds many counts of this clonotype. The chain employs TRBV7-8 and TRBJ1-6; 7 bases line up with TRBD1. The trim removed 5 bases at V and 8 bases at J, leaving 6 bases unmatched. The CDR3 sequence is 14 residues long. CDR1 SGHVS and CDR2 FQNEAQ come from the germline V gene. CDR3 sequence: CASSHDRDHSPLHF. As DNA, the CDR3 is TGTGCCAGCAGCCACGACAGGGACCATTCACCCCTCCACTTT.

In its sample, this clonotype was seen a few times. The DNA for the CDR3 is TGTGCCAGCAATATGGGACAGTTTAATTCACCCCTCCACTTT. Encoded protein: CASNMGQFNSPLHF. V usage is TRBV6-1 and J usage is TRBJ1-6; 7 positions agree with TRBD1. Germline lookup yields CDR1 MNHNS and CDR2 SASEGT. CDR3 length equals 14 residues. Trimming at V came to 7 bases and at J to 6 bases, leaving 6 bases not matched to a gene.

This clonotype has ten or more counts. The chain carries TRBV10-3 and TRBJ2-4; TRBD2 matches 11 bases. The germline gives CDR1 ENHRY, CDR2 SYGVKD. CDR3 length: 16 amino acids. V was pared by 3 bases and J by 0 bases, with 1 base of the junction left unmatched. CDR3 sequence: CAISDGLAGAKNIQYF. In DNA form, the CDR3 reads TGTGCCATCAGTGACGGACTAGCGGGAGCCAAAAACATTCAGTACTTC.

This clonotype was detected ten times or more. The chain uses TRBV7-2 and TRBJ1-4; D is unclear. With 2 bases removed from V and 5 bases from J, the gap between germline ends came to 9 bases. CDR1 is SGHTA, CDR2 FQGNSA, per germline. This CDR3 contains 14 residues. The CDR3 DNA reads as TGTGCCAGCAGCTTAAGGGCGGGGAATGAAAAACTGTTTTTT. It translates to CASSLRAGNEKLFF.

The genes are TRBV28 and TRBJ2-3, with 10 bases matching TRBD2. Germline V gene lookup returns CDR1 MDHEN and CDR2 SYDVKM. The CDR3 is 15 residues long. Unmatched junction bases numbered 8, after V lost 5 bases and J lost 6 bases. The CDR3, as DNA: TGTGCCAGCAGTCGGAGCGGGAGGGAATCCGATACGCAGTATTTT. It is translated as CASSRSGRESDTQYF. Full variable domain (outside the CDR3, taken from reference TRBV28 and TRBJ2-3): DVKVTQSSRYLVKRTGEKVFLECVQDMDHENMFWYRQDPGLGLRLIYFSYDVKMKEKGDIPEGYSVSREKKERFSLILESASTNQTSMYLCASSRSGRESDTQYFGPGTRLTVL.

This clonotype was seen many times. This chain links TRBV2 with TRBJ2-1; D might be TRBD2 (6 bases). Germline values: CDR1 SNHLY, CDR2 FYNNEI. The CDR3 extends over 15 amino acids. Trimming took off 0 bases at V and 0 bases at J, with 6 bases between the two ends. CDR3 nucleotides: TGTGCCAGCAGTGAAGCGGAGGGCTCCTACAATGAGCAGTTCTTC. This sequence encodes CASSEAEGSYNEQFF.

Ten or more counts support this clonotype. The genes are TRBV28 and TRBJ1-4; TRBD1 matches 9 bases. Trimming at V came to 5 bases and at J to 5 bases, leaving 9 bases not matched to a gene. The V gene's germline CDR1 is MDHEN and CDR2 SYDVKM. CDR3 length equals 16 residues. CDR3 sequence: CASSIGTGYRNEKLFF. The CDR3 DNA follows: TGTGCCAGCAGTATCGGGACAGGGTATCGAAATGAAAAACTGTTTTTT.

This clonotype came up a few times. This sequence joins TRBV30 and TRBJ2-5, with D maybe TRBD2 (6 bases). CDR3 length: 15 amino acids. Trimming stripped 0 bases from V and 1 base from J, with 12 bases between. Germline-derived CDR1 and CDR2 are GTSNPN and SVGIG (reference sequence). The DNA for the CDR3 is TGTGCCTGGAGTGTAAGTCCGGGGGTCCAAGAGACCCAGTACTTC. Protein sequence: CAWSVSPGVQETQYF.

Ten or more counts support this clonotype. The rearrangement joins TRBV6-1 to TRBJ2-1; D is perhaps TRBD1 or TRBD2 (7 bases each). Germline V gene lookup returns CDR1 MNHNS and CDR2 SASEGT. The CDR3 extends over 14 amino acids. V shed 7 bases and J shed 8 bases, with 18 bases lying between them. The CDR3 DNA reads TGTGCCAGCACCACGGGGGGAGGGGGCCATGAGCAGTTCTTC. This codes for CASTTGGGGHEQFF.

The rearrangement joins TRBV19 to TRBJ1-2, with unresolved D. The ends were cut back, 3 bases at V and 2 bases at J, with 13 bases in the middle. The CDR3 has 15 residues. Germline V gene data show CDR1 as LNHDA and CDR2 as SQIVND (reference sequence). The CDR3 DNA reads TGTGCCAGTAGTATCCCGCAGACCTCAAACTATGGCTACACCTTC. Its translation: CASSIPQTSNYGYTF.

CDR3 amino acids: CASSQDKMGADTQYF. In DNA form, the CDR3 reads TGCGCCAGCAGCCAAGATAAGATGGGGGCAGATACGCAGTATTTT. The chain has TRBV4-1 and TRBJ2-3, with D tentatively TRBD1 or TRBD2 (5 bases each). The CDR3 has 15 amino acids. The germline V gene has CDR1 MGHRA and CDR2 YSYEKL. The germline V and J ends were trimmed by 0 bases and 4 bases, with 11 bases remaining between them.

The chain combines TRBV28 with TRBJ2-7; 15 bases line up with TRBD2. The CDR3 length is 19 residues. V gave up 5 bases and J gave up 3 bases; unmatched junction bases: 14. Germline CDR1 is MDHEN and CDR2 is SYDVKM. This chain's CDR3 is CASSDPTGTSGRSVYEQYF. In DNA form, the CDR3 reads TGTGCCAGCAGTGACCCTACCGGGACTAGCGGGAGGTCGGTCTACGAGCAGTACTTC.